This T cell receptor (beta chain) was captured in a study of T cell repertoires in cytomegalovirus infection. This clonotype was picked up a small number of times. The antigen is not known. Findings of the study overall: Individuals carrying CMV plus the relevant HLA were identified by cumulative frequency of public TCR beta families.

The germline V gene has CDR1 LNHDA and CDR2 SQIVND (reference sequence). The V end lost 8 bases, the J end lost 0 bases, and 10 bases lay between the germline ends. This CDR3 has 13 amino acids. TCRdb re-analysed the reads in MiXCR, keeping a single row per CDR3 protein. The data hold hundreds of thousands of distinct CDR3 sequences, with roughly 33% observed a single time. The sequence was collected from a human donor in good health (CMV status not recorded). Some clones in this sample may be carry-over from other donors' samples. Sequencing was performed on cultured PBMCs, taken from culture after CMV antigen stimulation. The chain links TRBV19 to TRBJ2-5; the D gene is possibly TRBD2 (6 bases). The CDR3 sequence: CASREPYQETQYF. The CDR3, as DNA: TGTGCCAGTCGGGAGCCGTACCAAGAGACCCAGTACTTC.